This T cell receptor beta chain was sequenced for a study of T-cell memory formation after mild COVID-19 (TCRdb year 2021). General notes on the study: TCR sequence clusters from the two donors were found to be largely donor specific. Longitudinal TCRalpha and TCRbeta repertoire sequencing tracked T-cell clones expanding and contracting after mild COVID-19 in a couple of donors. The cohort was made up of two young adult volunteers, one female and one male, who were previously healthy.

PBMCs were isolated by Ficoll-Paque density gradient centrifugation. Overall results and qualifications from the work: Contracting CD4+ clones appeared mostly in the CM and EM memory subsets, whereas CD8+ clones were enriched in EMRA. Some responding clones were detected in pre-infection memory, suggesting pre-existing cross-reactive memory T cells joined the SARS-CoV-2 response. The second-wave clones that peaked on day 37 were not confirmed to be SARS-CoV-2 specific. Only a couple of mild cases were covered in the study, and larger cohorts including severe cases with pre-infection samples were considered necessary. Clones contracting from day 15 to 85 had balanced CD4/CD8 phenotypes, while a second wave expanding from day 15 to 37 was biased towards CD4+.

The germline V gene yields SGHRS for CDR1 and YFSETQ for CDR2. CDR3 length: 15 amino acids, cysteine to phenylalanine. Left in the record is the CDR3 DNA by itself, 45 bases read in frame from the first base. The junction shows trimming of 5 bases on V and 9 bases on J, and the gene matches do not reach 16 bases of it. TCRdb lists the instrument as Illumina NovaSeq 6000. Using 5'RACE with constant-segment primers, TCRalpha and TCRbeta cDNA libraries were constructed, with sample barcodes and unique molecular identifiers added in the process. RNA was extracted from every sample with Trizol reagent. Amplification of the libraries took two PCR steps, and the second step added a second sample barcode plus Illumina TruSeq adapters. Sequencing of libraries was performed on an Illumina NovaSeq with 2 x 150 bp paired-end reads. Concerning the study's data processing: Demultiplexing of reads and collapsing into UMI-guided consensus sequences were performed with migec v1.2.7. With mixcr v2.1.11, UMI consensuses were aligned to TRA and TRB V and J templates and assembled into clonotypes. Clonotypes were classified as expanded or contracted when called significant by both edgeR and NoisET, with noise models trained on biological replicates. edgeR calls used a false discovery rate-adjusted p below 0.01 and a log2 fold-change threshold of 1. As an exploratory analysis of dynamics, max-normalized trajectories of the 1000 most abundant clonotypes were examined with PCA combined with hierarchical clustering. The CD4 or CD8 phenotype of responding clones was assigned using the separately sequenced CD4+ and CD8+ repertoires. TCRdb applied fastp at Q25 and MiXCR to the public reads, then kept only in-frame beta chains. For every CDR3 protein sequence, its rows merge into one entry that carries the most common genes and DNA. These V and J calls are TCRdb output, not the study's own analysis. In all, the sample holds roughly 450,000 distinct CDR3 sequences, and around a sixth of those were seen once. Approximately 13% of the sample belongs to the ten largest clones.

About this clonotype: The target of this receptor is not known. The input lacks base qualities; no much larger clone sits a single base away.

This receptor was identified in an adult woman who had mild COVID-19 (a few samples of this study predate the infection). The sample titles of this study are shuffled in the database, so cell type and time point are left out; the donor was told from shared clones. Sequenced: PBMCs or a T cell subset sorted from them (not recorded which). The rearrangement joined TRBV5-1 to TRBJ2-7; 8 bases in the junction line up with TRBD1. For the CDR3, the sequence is CASRPGQGSSGGQYF. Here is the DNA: TGCGCCAGCAGACCAGGACAGGGCAGCAGTGGAGGGCAGTACTTC.